These 28 T cell receptor beta chains were sequenced from one sample in a study of CD8+ T cells in alopecia areata. Extraction of RNA preceded its reverse transcription into cDNA, which served as the sequencing template. Generated by immunoSEQ multiplex PCR, the TCRdb table keeps only in-frame clones and is missing some. The table lists about 300,000 clones, with no singletons. Cells that came from pooled cutaneous lymph nodes were sorted using CD4, CD8alpha, NKG2D, NKG2ACE and other markers. The sample comprised CD4+ T cells sorted from a lymph node. All receptors come from a C3H/HeJ mouse with alopecia areata. This line is of MHC haplotype H2-k.

This clone turned up a few times. The listed genes are named as in mouse. The read ends 4 residues shy of where the CDR3 ends; the end is completed using the germline J gene. Other nucleotide sequences from this sample produce the same CDR3. The J gene is TRBJ1-2, the V gene TRBV19; 8 positions agree with TRBD1. Trimming removed 2 bases from V and 0 bases from J; junction bases left unmatched: 3. Germline CDR1 and CDR2: FNHDT and SITEND (reference sequence). The CDR3 totals 15 residues. The sequenced CDR3 bases are TGTGCCAGCAGTATTGGACAGGGTGCAAACTCC. The encoded protein is CASSIGQGANS. The CDR3 in full is CASSIGQGANSDYTF.

As for this clone: Gene names are the mouse ones. The read terminates 4 residues ahead of where the CDR3 ends, so the germline J gene completes it. The V and J genes are TRBV19 and TRBJ2-3; 13 bases agree with TRBD2. In germline, CDR1 is FNHDT, CDR2 SITEND (reference sequence). V was pared by 5 bases and J by 3 bases, with 9 bases of the junction left unmatched. CDR3 length: 17 amino acids. CDR3 sequence: CASSRTGGARGAETLYF. CDR3 DNA (partial): TGTGCCAGCAGCCGGACTGGGGGGGCGCGAGGGGCAGAA. The complete variable domain, with remaining parts taken from reference TRBV19 and TRBJ2-3, reads GGIITQTPKFLIGQEGQKLTLKCQQNFNHDTMYWYRQDSGKGLRLIYYSITENDLQKGDLSEGYDASREKKSSFSLTVTSAQKNEMAVFLCASSRTGGARGAETLYFGSGTRLTVL.

This clone was observed at least ten times. Gene names denote mouse genes. Coverage ceases 4 residues before the CDR3 finishes, and the germline J gene fills in the end. The genes are TRBV13-1 and TRBJ1-2, with D possibly matching TRBD1 (6 bases). Germline V gene data show CDR1 as NSHNY and CDR2 as SYGAGN. V lost 6 bases and J 0 bases, leaving 9 bases between the germline ends. The CDR3 runs 13 residues. CDR3: CASTGTPNSDYTF. Incomplete CDR3 DNA: TGTGCCAGCACCGGGACACCAAACTCC.

As concerns this clone: Mouse gene names apply. The CDR3 sequence: CASSRGGRNTGQLYF. The part of the CDR3 DNA that was read is TGTGCTAGCAGTAGGGGGGGGCGCAACACCGGG. The chain is built from TRBV17 and TRBJ2-2; 8 bases match TRBD2. The DNA ends 4 residues before the CDR3 does, and the rest of the CDR3 is filled in from the germline J gene. The CDR3 contains 15 residues. Germline V gene lookup returns CDR1 MNHDT and CDR2 YYDKIL. Trimming at V came to 3 bases and at J to 2 bases, leaving 2 bases not matched to a gene.

This clone was seen a few times. The listed genes are named as in mouse. The CDR3 end lies 4 residues beyond the end of the read and is filled in from the germline J gene. The same CDR3 arises from other DNA sequences in this sample as well. This chain joins TRBV5 and TRBJ2-7; D may be TRBD1 (6 bases). The CDR3 consists of 14 residues. Between the trimmed V and J ends, which lost 0 bases and 2 bases, there was a span of 8 bases. Germline V gene lookup returns CDR1 LGHNA and CDR2 YNLKQL (reference sequence). The sequenced part of the CDR3 DNA is TGTGCCAGCAGCCAAGAAACAGGGACCTAT. It is translated as CASSQETGTY. In full, the CDR3 reads CASSQETGTYEQYF.

With regard to this clone: Each gene name is a mouse one. The CDR3 end lies 4 residues beyond the end of the read and is filled in from the germline J gene. The chain joins TRBV13-2 to TRBJ1-2; TRBD1 matches at 12 bases. Germline V gene data show CDR1 as NNHNN and CDR2 as SYGAGS (reference sequence). V shed 0 bases, J shed 4 bases, and the junction held 7 bases outside the gene matches. The CDR3 runs to 17 residues. The covered CDR3 bases are TGTGCCAGCGGTGATGCACTCGGGACAGGGGGCACCTCC. This translates into CASGDALGTGGTS. The full CDR3 protein is CASGDALGTGGTSDYTF.

This clone was counted only a few times. The genes are named according to mouse. The read comes to an end 4 residues before the CDR3 does, leaving the germline J gene to fill in the end. The chain uses TRBV13-1 and TRBJ2-5; maybe TRBD2 (7 bases). The CDR3 extends over 14 amino acids. Germline values: CDR1 NSHNY, CDR2 SYGAGN. The CDR3 DNA, read in part, is TGTGCCAGCAGTGAAAGGGGGGCCCCGGAC. Encoded protein: CASSERGAPD. Given in full, the CDR3 is CASSERGAPDTQYF.

This clone has just a few counts. The genes are named according to mouse. Read coverage stops 4 residues before the CDR3 terminus; the germline J gene supplies the remainder. This sample also contains other DNA sequences that code for the same CDR3. The chain employs TRBV13-1 and TRBJ2-1, with 11 bases lining up with TRBD2. Germline values: CDR1 NSHNY, CDR2 SYGAGN. Trimming took 3 bases from V and 3 from J; bases not matched to a gene: 2. The CDR3 contains 15 residues. The sequenced part of the CDR3 DNA is TGTGCCAGCAGTGCCGACTGGGGGGGCTATGCT. It codes for CASSADWGGYA. The whole CDR3 region reads CASSADWGGYAEQFF.

With respect to this clone: Gene names are mouse gene names. The read ends 4 residues shy of where the CDR3 ends; the end is completed using the germline J gene. The V and J genes are TRBV17 and TRBJ2-3, with 7 positions matching TRBD2. Looked up from germline, CDR1 is MNHDT and CDR2 is YYDKIL. V dropped 5 bases and J dropped 0; count of bases not matched to a gene: 5. The CDR3 extends over 15 amino acids. The sequenced CDR3 bases are TGTGCTAGCAGTCTCTGGGGGAGTAGTGCAGAA. Its protein product is CASSLWGSSAE. The whole CDR3 protein is CASSLWGSSAETLYF.

As concerns this clone: Germline and genes here are mouse. The CDR3 is cut off 3 residues early in the read; its end comes from the germline J gene. J is TRBJ1-6 and V is TRBV31; D gene unclear. TRBJ1-6 is an open reading frame, and its role is uncertain. V was pared by 1 base and J by 4 bases, with 5 bases between. CDR1 and CDR2 from the germline V gene are GKSSPN and SITVG. The CDR3 consists of 13 residues. This CDR3 is CAWSQQYNSPLYF. CDR3 DNA (partial): TGTGCCTGGAGTCAACAGTATAATTCGCCC.

About this clone itself: Gene names and germline refer to mouse. The CDR3 reads CASGGTGNSYNSPLYF. CDR3 DNA (partial): TGTGCCAGCGGAGGGACAGGGAATTCCTATAATTCGCCC. The chain has TRBV13-2 and TRBJ1-6; the match to TRBD1 covers 9 bases. The CDR3 is cut off 3 residues early in the read; its end comes from the germline J gene. TRBJ1-6 is assigned to the ORF class and has an uncertain function. CDR3 length: 16 amino acids. After removal of 5 bases from V and 0 bases from J, the junction contained 3 bases not matched to a gene. Germline V gene sequence: CDR1 NNHNN, CDR2 SYGAGS (reference sequence).

This clone was found a few times. Any gene name here is a mouse gene name. Sequencing ends 4 residues short of the CDR3 end; the germline J gene provides the rest. This specimen includes other DNA sequences encoding the same CDR3. This chain links TRBV29 with TRBJ2-5, with a possible D match to TRBD1 (5 bases). Trimming left V 5 bases short and J 3 bases short, with 9 bases between. The germline V gene has CDR1 MSHET and CDR2 SYDVDS. There are 13 residues in the CDR3. CDR3 sequence: CASSPGQQDTQYF. CDR3 DNA (partial): TGTGCTAGCAGTCCCGGACAACAAGAC.

A note on this clone: Mouse gene names apply. The DNA ends 4 residues before the CDR3 does, and the rest of the CDR3 is filled in from the germline J gene. The rearrangement links TRBV13-1 to TRBJ2-2; 7 nucleotides line up with TRBD2. V was clipped by 4 bases and J by 4 bases; unmatched bases: 1. In germline, CDR1 is NSHNY, CDR2 SYGAGN. The CDR3 consists of 13 residues. The CDR3 bases that were read are TGTGCCAGCAGTATGGGGGGCACCGGG. This codes for CASSMGGTG. The full CDR3 is CASSMGGTGQLYF.

This clone has just a few counts. Gene names denote mouse genes. Distinct nucleotide sequences in the sample also encode this CDR3. CDR3 protein: CASSLGTGNYAEQFF. The part of the CDR3 DNA that was read is TGTGCTAGCAGTTTGGGGACAGGGAACTATGCT. The V gene is TRBV29, the J gene TRBJ2-1, with 9 bases fitting TRBD1. The CDR3 extends 4 residues past the end of the read, so its final part is completed from the germline J gene. J was trimmed by 1 base and V by 3 bases; bases with no gene match: 1. CDR1 MSHET and CDR2 SYDVDS come from the germline V gene. The CDR3 loop spans 15 amino acids.

In its sample, this clone was seen a few times. Genes and germline are mouse. The read stops 4 residues short of the end of the CDR3; the missing end is completed from the germline J gene. The V call is TRBV1, the J call TRBJ2-7; 7 positions agree with TRBD2. This CDR3 is 13 amino acids long. CDR1 and CDR2 from the germline V gene are NSQYPW and LRSPGD (reference sequence). The CDR3 loop is CTCSAGGNYEQYF. The DNA read from the CDR3 is TGCACCTGCAGTGCTGGGGGGAATTAT.

As for this clone: Mouse gene names apply. With the read ending 4 residues before the CDR3 end, the germline J gene is used to fill in that end. The chain is built from TRBV17 and TRBJ2-7, with 8 positions matching TRBD2. The germline gives CDR1 MNHDT, CDR2 YYDKIL. The trim removed 3 bases at V and 0 bases at J, leaving 1 base unmatched. The CDR3 is made up of 14 amino acids. Incomplete CDR3 DNA: TGTGCTAGCAGTAGTGACTGGGGCTCCTAT. Protein sequence: CASSSDWGSY. The whole CDR3 reads CASSSDWGSYEQYF.

This clone has a handful of counts. A read error may be the cause here, since a much bigger clone is one base away. Genes here carry mouse names. The read comes to an end 4 residues before the CDR3 does, leaving the germline J gene to fill in the end. Other nucleotide sequences in the sample specify the same CDR3. V usage is TRBV13-3 and J usage is TRBJ2-3, with 10 bases identical to TRBD1. Germline V gene data show CDR1 as NNHDY and CDR2 as SYVADS. The CDR3 contains 13 residues. The CDR3 DNA, read in part, is TGTGCCAGCAGTGGGACAGGGGGAGAA. Its translation: CASSGTGGE. The complete CDR3 protein is CASSGTGGETLYF.

This clone was counted a few times. The germline and genes are mouse ones. The read terminates 4 residues before the CDR3 end, so the remaining end is supplied by the germline J gene. At the DNA level, this CDR3 is encoded by other sequences in the same sample as well. The J gene is TRBJ2-3, the V gene TRBV13-3, with a weak D call TRBD1 (6 bases). This CDR3 has 15 residues. Looked up from germline, CDR1 is NNHDY and CDR2 is SYVADS. Trimming stripped 0 bases from V and 0 bases from J, with 8 bases between. The CDR3 loop is CASSDARGSAETLYF. The DNA read from the CDR3 is TGTGCCAGCAGTGATGCCAGGGGTAGTGCAGAA.

This clone turned up a few times. The gene names here belong to mouse. The CDR3: CASSVLTEYNSPLYF. CDR3 bases read: TGTGCCAGCAGCGTCCTGACAGAATATAATTCGCCC. The V and J genes are TRBV19 and TRBJ1-6; maybe TRBD1 (5 bases). The CDR3 is cut off 3 residues early in the read; its end comes from the germline J gene. TRBJ1-6 carries the ORF label, with uncertain function. Germline CDR1 reads FNHDT; CDR2 reads SITEND (reference sequence). V was cut by 5 bases and J by 4 bases, with 13 bases left in between. The CDR3 length is 15 residues.

This clone was seen more than once but under ten times. Mouse germline and gene names are used. The missing CDR3 end, 3 residues past where the read stops, is filled in from the germline J gene. This chain links TRBV13-1 with TRBJ1-6; 8 bases are shared with TRBD1. TRBJ1-6 is assigned to the ORF class and has an uncertain function. The J segment lost 5 bases and the V segment lost 9 bases, leaving 4 bases of the junction unmatched. Germline V gives CDR1 NSHNY, CDR2 SYGAGN. The CDR3 sequence is 13 residues long. The DNA read from the CDR3 is TGTGCCATCCGGGACAGGAATAATTCGCCC. Encoded protein: CAIRDRNNSP. The entire CDR3 reads CAIRDRNNSPLYF.

To note about this clone: This may be a read error, as it is one base from a much larger clone. Genes and germline come from the mouse. The CDR3 goes on 4 residues after the read ends, and that part is filled in from the germline J gene. Other DNA sequences within the sample encode an identical CDR3. The rearrangement uses TRBV19 and TRBJ2-1, with 7 bases matching TRBD1. Germline-derived CDR1 and CDR2 are FNHDT and SITEND (reference sequence). V shed 5 bases and J 3 bases; nucleotides not matched to a gene: 2. The CDR3 is made up of 13 amino acids. CDR3 region: CASSGDSYAEQFF. Incomplete CDR3 DNA: TGTGCCAGCAGCGGGGACAGCTATGCT.

This clone was counted only a few times. Gene labels here are mouse ones. The CDR3 end falls 4 residues outside the read, so it is completed with the germline J gene. The same CDR3 also results from other DNA sequences found in this sample. The J gene is TRBJ2-5, the V gene TRBV5; 10 bases align to TRBD2. The trim removed 1 base at V and 0 bases at J, leaving 1 base unmatched. Per the germline V gene, CDR1 is LGHNA and CDR2 is YNLKQL (reference sequence). CDR3 length: 16 residues. Incomplete CDR3 DNA: TGTGCCAGCAGCCAAGGGACTGGGGGTAACCAAGAC. It is translated as CASSQGTGGNQD. The full CDR3 reads CASSQGTGGNQDTQYF.

About this clone: The gene names given are mouse names. Sequencing ends 4 residues short of the CDR3 end; the germline J gene provides the rest. V gene TRBV29 combines with J gene TRBJ1-2; D ambiguous. This CDR3 region has 13 residues. CDR1 MSHET and CDR2 SYDVDS come from the germline V gene. Trimming took 6 bases from V and 0 from J, leaving 8 bases between them. The CDR3 DNA, read in part, is TGTGCTAGCAGCAACACAACAAACTCC. Its protein is CASSNTTNS. In full, the CDR3 reads CASSNTTNSDYTF.

A word on this clone: Gene names denote mouse genes. The CDR3 end is not reached by the read, which stops 4 residues before it; the germline J gene fills it in. The chain links TRBV13-3 to TRBJ2-7; weak D call: TRBD1 (6 bases). CDR1 and CDR2 (germline): NNHDY, SYVADS. The length of the CDR3 is 11 residues. CDR3 DNA (partial): TGTGCCAGCAGACGGGACAAT. It codes for CASRRDN. The complete CDR3 protein is CASRRDNEQYF.

On this clone itself: Gene names refer to mouse genes. Read data end 4 residues before the CDR3 end; the end is taken from the germline J gene. The chain employs TRBV19 and TRBJ1-4, with a weak D call TRBD1 (6 bases). V lost 9 bases to trimming and J lost 5 bases, with 20 bases between them. From germline, CDR1 is FNHDT and CDR2 SITEND (reference sequence). This CDR3 contains 15 residues. The CDR3 region is CATDGGGAQNERLFF. CDR3 DNA, as far as it was read: TGTGCCACAGATGGGGGGGGCGCCCAGAACGAA.

This clone was seen repeatedly, ten times or more. Gene names denote mouse genes. The sequence runs out 4 residues before the end of the CDR3; the remainder is reconstructed from the germline J gene. This specimen includes other DNA sequences encoding the same CDR3. The chain combines TRBV5 with TRBJ2-7; 10 bases align to TRBD2. Per germline, CDR1 LGHNA and CDR2 YNLKQL (reference sequence). This CDR3 spans 13 amino acids. The DNA read from the CDR3 is TGTGCCAGCAGCCAGGACTGGGGGTAT. Amino acids: CASSQDWGY. The CDR3 in full is CASSQDWGYEQYF.

This clone has just a few counts. Gene names refer to mouse genes. The read terminates 4 residues ahead of where the CDR3 ends, so the germline J gene completes it. This rearrangement joins TRBV5 to TRBJ2-4; TRBD2 aligns across 7 bases. The germline gives CDR1 LGHNA, CDR2 YNLKQL (reference sequence). V was pared by 1 base and J by 0 bases, with 1 base of the junction left unmatched. This CDR3 region has 15 residues. CDR3 DNA, as far as it was read: TGTGCCAGCAGCCAAGCTGGGGGTAGTCAAAAC. Amino acids: CASSQAGGSQN. The CDR3 reads in full as CASSQAGGSQNTLYF.

Comment on this clone: The germline and genes are mouse ones. Sequencing ends 4 residues short of the CDR3 end; the germline J gene provides the rest. The same CDR3 can be traced to other DNA sequences in this sample. V and J are TRBV13-1 and TRBJ1-1, with D possibly TRBD1 on 5 matching bases. This CDR3 contains 14 residues. The germline gives CDR1 NSHNY, CDR2 SYGAGN. V shed 1 base and J shed 0 bases, with 7 bases lying between them. The CDR3 sequence is CASSDRGANTEVFF. The CDR3 DNA, read in part, is TGTGCCAGCAGTGATAGGGGTGCAAACACA.